Sequencing of this TCR beta chain was carried out in a study of blood T cell repertoires in COVID-19. Trimming shortened V by 1 base and J by 3 bases, and 9 bases separated the two germline ends. This CDR3 is 14 amino acids long. Germline CDR1 reads SEHNR; CDR2 reads FQNEAQ (reference sequence). Cohort allocation depended upon clinical history that participants reported. Libraries were prepared by immunoSEQ multiplex PCR; TCRdb keeps only in-frame clonotypes and omits some of them. Counted here are some 390,000 clones, roughly nine tenths occurring once; the ten biggest clones make up around 1.7%. What was sequenced was PBMCs or T cells enriched from blood (not recorded which). This TCR was sampled from a woman between 25 and 40 years old who had recovered from COVID-19. The chain is built from TRBV7-9 and TRBJ1-2; tentatively, D is TRBD1 (6 bases). CDR3 in amino acids: CASSLGGQHYGYTF. DNA of the CDR3: TGTGCCAGCAGCTTAGGAGGACAGCACTATGGCTACACCTTC.